These T cell receptor beta chains were read from a single sample in a study of T cell responses to AZD1222 COVID-19 vaccine. Profiling relied on immunoSEQ multiplex PCR, and the TCRdb table lists in-frame clones only, not all of them. Of 150,000 or so clones listed, about nine tenths are singletons. The specimen comprised peripheral blood, sampled on day 0 of AZD1222 vaccination. These receptors were collected from an adult in good health. The CDR3 runs from the conserved cysteine through the conserved F or W. D genes are given only for firm matches. Size is omitted from some rows. Given values are once, few, many or a class for expanded clones.

clone_size	v_call	cdr3_length	d_call	j_call	cdr3_aa	cdr3_nt
.	TRBV5-6	15	.	TRBJ2-5	CASSLSIQGGETQYF	TGTGCCAGCAGCTTGAGTATTCAAGGGGGGGAGACCCAGTACTTC
.	TRBV10-3	14	TRBD1	TRBJ1-1	CAISGGRGSTEAFF	TGTGCCATCAGTGGAGGCAGGGGGTCTACTGAAGCTTTCTTT
few	TRBV7-9	14	.	TRBJ1-1	CASSFEGPRTEAFF	TGTGCCAGCAGCTTTGAGGGGCCCCGGACTGAAGCTTTCTTT
.	TRBV10-3	15	TRBD1	TRBJ2-7	CAISEAPTGGSEQYF	TGTGCCATCAGTGAAGCCCCGACAGGGGGAAGTGAGCAGTACTTC
few	TRBV9	15	TRBD1	TRBJ1-2	CASSESAGTAYGYTF	TGTGCCAGCAGCGAGTCGGCCGGGACAGCATATGGCTACACCTTC
.	TRBV6-5	11	.	TRBJ2-5	CASSLAETQYF	TGTGCCAGCAGTTTGGCGGAGACCCAGTACTTC
.	TRBV7-6	11	.	TRBJ1-5	CASGWDQPQHF	TGTGCCAGCGGATGGGATCAGCCCCAGCATTTT
.	TRBV29-1	13	.	TRBJ2-6	CSVLSSGANVLTF	TGCAGCGTTCTAAGCTCTGGGGCCAACGTCCTGACTTTC
.	TRBV19	15	TRBD1	TRBJ1-2	CASSAGTALLYGYTF	TGTGCCAGTAGTGCCGGGACAGCGCTTCTTTACGGCTACACCTTC
.	TRBV7-9	14	TRBD1	TRBJ2-3	CASSKGAQGDTQYF	TGTGCCAGCAGCAAGGGGGCGCAGGGAGATACGCAGTATTTT
.	TRBV19	16	TRBD2	TRBJ2-1	CASMRNPSGSAGEQFF	TGTGCCAGTATGCGAAACCCTAGCGGGAGTGCTGGTGAGCAGTTCTTC
.	TRBV27	15	TRBD1	TRBJ1-6	CASSLGQGKGSPLHF	TGTGCCAGCAGTCTAGGACAGGGAAAAGGTTCACCCCTCCACTTT
once	TRBV15	15	TRBD1	TRBJ1-5	CATSRVDRENQPQHF	TGTGCCACCAGCAGGGTTGACAGGGAAAATCAGCCCCAGCATTTT
.	TRBV3-1/TRBV3-2	16	.	TRBJ1-2	CASSQVYGGANYGYTF	TGTGCCAGCAGCCAAGTTTACGGGGGAGCTAACTATGGCTACACCTTC
.	TRBV30	14	.	TRBJ1-1	CAWRAQWGTTEAFF	TGTGCCTGGAGAGCCCAGTGGGGGACCACTGAAGCTTTCTTT
.	TRBV7-8	12	.	TRBJ1-5	CASSSGGQPQHF	TGTGCCAGCAGCTCAGGTGGACAGCCCCAGCATTTT
.	TRBV6-5	16	.	TRBJ1-4	CASSSLNRRANEKLFF	TGTGCCAGCAGTTCCCTAAACAGGAGGGCTAATGAAAAACTGTTTTTT
.	TRBV5-5	16	TRBD1	TRBJ1-1	CASSSSTGGAGTEAFF	TGTGCCAGCAGCTCCTCGACAGGGGGCGCGGGCACTGAAGCTTTCTTT
.	TRBV5-1	16	TRBD1	TRBJ1-3	CASSFNTGGPGNTIYF	TGCGCCAGCAGCTTCAACACAGGGGGCCCTGGAAACACCATATATTTT
.	TRBV6-5	11	.	TRBJ2-7	CASKDGYEQYF	TGTGCCAGCAAAGATGGCTACGAGCAGTACTTC
.	TRBV4-1	15	.	TRBJ1-4	CASSQEGPGNEKLFF	TGCGCCAGCAGCCAAGAGGGTCCAGGGAACGAAAAACTGTTTTTT
.	TRBV6-5	15	.	TRBJ2-7	CASRLISGARGEQYF	TGTGCCAGCAGGCTTATCTCGGGGGCCCGTGGGGAGCAGTACTTC
.	TRBV28	16	TRBD2	TRBJ2-2	CASRSTSGRAPGELFF	TGTGCCAGCAGGTCGACTAGCGGGAGGGCCCCCGGGGAGCTGTTTTTT
.	TRBV29-1	13	TRBD2	TRBJ2-1	CSVASGGYNEQFF	TGCAGCGTTGCAAGCGGGGGCTACAATGAGCAGTTCTTC
.	TRBV4-3	14	.	TRBJ1-5	CASSQDDGGQPQHF	TGCGCCAGCAGCCAAGACGACGGGGGCCAGCCCCAGCATTTT
.	TRBV3-1/TRBV3-2	14	.	TRBJ2-5	CASSQERGAETQYF	TGTGCCAGCAGCCAAGAGAGGGGCGCGGAGACCCAGTACTTC
.	TRBV5-1	15	TRBD1	TRBJ2-7	CASSLATGTGNEQYF	TGCGCCAGCAGCTTAGCAACCGGGACAGGGAACGAGCAGTACTTC
many	TRBV9	15	.	TRBJ2-2	CASSVAGSNTGELFF	TGTGCCAGCAGCGTTGCGGGTTCGAACACCGGGGAGCTGTTTTTT
.	TRBV29-1	15	TRBD1	TRBJ2-3	CSVDSWTGDLDTQYF	TGCAGCGTTGATTCGTGGACAGGTGATTTAGATACGCAGTATTTT
.	TRBV28	13	.	TRBJ1-2	CASSLGGNYGYTF	TGTGCCAGCAGTTTGGGCGGGAACTATGGCTACACCTTC
.	TRBV27	12	TRBD1	TRBJ2-7	CASRGQHYEQYF	TGTGCCAGCAGGGGACAGCACTACGAGCAGTACTTC
.	TRBV6-5	13	.	TRBJ2-5	CASRPGAQETQYF	TGTGCCAGCAGGCCCGGGGCTCAAGAGACCCAGTACTTC
once	TRBV4-1	17	.	TRBJ2-7	CASSQDETRIDPYEQYF	TGCGCCAGCAGCCAAGACGAAACCCGGATCGACCCCTACGAGCAGTACTTC
.	TRBV28	14	TRBD1	TRBJ2-7	CASSSYQGAGEQYF	TGTGCCAGCAGTTCTTATCAGGGGGCGGGCGAGCAGTACTTC
.	TRBV7-8	13	.	TRBJ2-1	CASSLFGHPTQFF	TGTGCCAGCAGCCTCTTTGGGCACCCGACGCAGTTCTTC
.	TRBV7-2	15	.	TRBJ2-5	CASSLAVLGQETQYF	TGTGCCAGCAGCTTGGCGGTTTTGGGGCAAGAGACCCAGTACTTC
.	TRBV27	13	TRBD1	TRBJ1-1	CASGQGAWTEAFF	TGTGCCAGCGGACAGGGGGCTTGGACTGAAGCTTTCTTT
once	TRBV5-5	12	.	TRBJ1-5	CASSLVDQPQHF	TGTGCCAGCAGCTTGGTAGATCAGCCCCAGCATTTT
.	TRBV5-5	16	TRBD1	TRBJ1-1	CASNTPTGGENTEAFF	TGTGCCAGCAACACACCGACAGGGGGGGAGAACACTGAAGCTTTCTTT
.	TRBV7-2	17	.	TRBJ1-1	CASSLGTQLRRRTEAFF	TGTGCCAGCAGCTTAGGTACTCAGTTAAGGCGAAGGACTGAAGCTTTCTTT
.	TRBV30	13	.	TRBJ1-1	CAWSPTANTEAFF	TGTGCCTGGAGTCCGACAGCTAACACTGAAGCTTTCTTT
.	TRBV29-1	16	TRBD2	TRBJ2-1	CSVVGGTSGSLNEQFF	TGCAGCGTTGTGGGGGGGACTAGCGGGAGTTTAAATGAGCAGTTCTTC
.	TRBV5-6	12	.	TRBJ2-7	CASSSGNYEQYF	TGTGCCAGCAGCTCGGGAAACTACGAGCAGTACTTC
.	TRBV28	11	.	TRBJ1-4	CASHRQEKLFF	TGTGCCAGCCACAGGCAGGAAAAACTGTTTTTT
once	TRBV23-1	16	TRBD1	TRBJ1-5	CASSQSRRGHYQPQHF	TGCGCCAGCAGTCAATCGCGCAGGGGGCACTATCAGCCCCAGCATTTT
.	TRBV7-2	13	.	TRBJ2-1	CASSRFQGSEQFF	TGTGCCAGCAGCCGTTTCCAGGGGAGTGAGCAGTTCTTC
.	TRBV27	16	TRBD1	TRBJ1-2	CASSATSRGQGYGYTF	TGTGCCAGCAGCGCAACTAGCAGGGGGCAAGGGTATGGCTACACCTTC
.	TRBV6-5	13	.	TRBJ2-7	CATYRETTYEQYF	TGTGCCACCTACAGGGAGACCACCTACGAGCAGTACTTC
.	TRBV6-1	11	.	TRBJ1-2	CASSEGGGYTF	TGTGCCAGCAGTGAAGGTGGTGGCTACACCTTC